The 30 T cell receptor beta chains below all came from one sample that was sequenced in a study of beta chain features in type 1 diabetes. Since all of the isolated RNA was reverse transcribed, expressed TCRB transcripts were what got sequenced. Data came from immunoSEQ multiplex PCR; TCRdb stores just in-frame clones and leaves some out. The repertoire holds around 240,000 clones, with 7.5% to 10% as singletons. Sequenced input: naive CD4+ T cells from blood. All receptors come from a woman aged 18 to 35 in good health.

The chain uses TRBV30 and TRBJ1-1; 10 bases are shared with TRBD1. J lost 1 base, V lost 5 bases, and 10 bases had no gene match. Germline V gives CDR1 GTSNPN, CDR2 SVGIG (reference sequence). There are 16 residues in the CDR3. CDR3 residues: CAWSTLGQGRNTEAFF. CDR3 bases: TGTGCCTGGTCCACCTTGGGACAGGGGAGGAACACTGAAGCTTTCTTT.

The chain has TRBV4-1 and TRBJ1-2; D ambiguous. Per the germline V gene, CDR1 is MGHRA and CDR2 is YSYEKL. This CDR3 is 15 amino acids long. V was shortened by 1 base and J by 4 bases, with 13 bases between the two germline ends. As DNA, the CDR3 is TGCGCCAGCAGCCAAGGCCCGGGGATCGGCTATGGCTACACCTTC. Its translation: CASSQGPGIGYGYTF.

This chain joins TRBV7-9 and TRBJ2-7, with D unresolved. The CDR3 totals 14 residues. The germline CDR1 and CDR2 sequences are SEHNR and FQNEAQ (reference sequence). V dropped 5 bases and J dropped 3 bases, with 14 bases sitting between them. CDR3 coding DNA: TGTGCCAGCAGCCCGCGGATCCGCGACTACGAGCAGTACTTC. The encoded protein is CASSPRIRDYEQYF.

This clone has a handful of counts. The J gene is TRBJ2-7, the V gene TRBV27; possible D gene TRBD2, 6 bases. Germline V gene data show CDR1 as MNHEY and CDR2 as SMNVEV (reference sequence). V lost 5 bases, J lost 6 bases, and 17 bases lay in between. The CDR3 is 14 amino acids. Here the CDR3 reads CASSPRTMGGEQYF. Written as DNA, the CDR3 is TGTGCCAGCAGTCCCCGGACCATGGGGGGCGAGCAGTACTTC.

The chain joins TRBV30 to TRBJ2-5, with a weak D call TRBD2 (5 bases). CDR3 size: 17 residues. Looked up from germline, CDR1 is GTSNPN and CDR2 is SVGIG (reference sequence). V gave up 4 bases and J gave up 1 base, with 22 bases separating them. This CDR3 is CAWKGGRLHTRQETQYF. The CDR3 region has the DNA TGTGCCTGGAAGGGCGGGCGGTTACACACCCGCCAAGAGACCCAGTACTTC.

The CDR3 region has the DNA TGCGCCAGCAGCTGGGAAATGACAGCCGCCTCGGGTTCACCCCTCCACTTT. It is translated as CASSWEMTAASGSPLHF. V and J are TRBV5-1 and TRBJ1-6; perhaps TRBD1 as D (5 bases). Germline V gene data show CDR1 as SGHRS and CDR2 as YFSETQ. The CDR3 has 17 amino acids. Trimming removed 3 bases from V and 9 bases from J, with 22 bases in between.

The V call is TRBV7-8, the J call TRBJ2-4; 9 positions agree with TRBD1. The germline V gene encodes CDR1 SGHVS and CDR2 FQNEAQ. The CDR3 loop spans 17 amino acids. Trimming took 1 base from V and 5 from J; bases not matched to a gene: 9. DNA for the CDR3: TGTGCCAGCAGCTTAGTGTTAACAGGGGGCTTGGAAAACATTCAGTACTTC. Protein: CASSLVLTGGLENIQYF.

This chain joins TRBV13 and TRBJ2-3, with TRBD2 matching over 14 bases. J lost 4 bases, V lost 5 bases, and 11 bases had no gene match. CDR1 PRHDT and CDR2 FYEKMQ come from the germline V gene (reference sequence). The CDR3 runs 18 residues. The CDR3 loop reads CASSQISRLAGGPDTQYF. CDR3 DNA: TGTGCCAGCAGCCAAATTTCGCGACTAGCGGGGGGGCCAGATACGCAGTATTTT.

This chain links TRBV11-3 with TRBJ1-3; possibly TRBD1 for D (5 bases). This CDR3 is built from 15 residues. The V gene lost 5 bases and the J gene lost 3 bases, with 14 bases spanning the gap. Germline CDR1 is SGHNT and CDR2 is YENEEA. In nucleotides, the CDR3 is TGTGCCAGCAGCCCCCGGGCCGGGGGTGGAAACACCATATATTTT. Translation: CASSPRAGGGNTIYF.

This clone was seen a few times. The gene calls are TRBV7-9 and TRBJ2-7; D might be TRBD2 (5 bases). Deletions cut 4 bases from V and 5 bases from J, with 12 bases between. Germline CDR1 SEHNR, CDR2 FQNEAQ (reference sequence). There are 13 residues in the CDR3. The CDR3 reads CASSSTGKDEQYF. CDR3 DNA sequence: TGTGCCAGCAGCTCCACCGGGAAGGACGAGCAGTACTTC.

This clone was recorded a few times. Mismatch with germline at one junction end may stem from a read error. The rearrangement uses TRBV11-2 and TRBJ2-1; possibly TRBD1 for D (7 bases). The CDR3 covers 16 residues. Per the germline V gene, CDR1 is SGHAT and CDR2 is FQNNGV. CDR3 sequence reads: CASTLAPAGGNNEQFF. The CDR3 coding sequence is TGTGCCAGCACCTTAGCCCCGGCAGGGGGGAACAATGAGCAGTTCTTC.

In its sample, this clone was seen a few times. The rearrangement uses TRBV5-6 and TRBJ2-3, with TRBD1 as a possible D gene (5 bases). The germline gives CDR1 SGHDT, CDR2 YYEEEE. V gave up 8 bases and J gave up 2 bases, with 24 bases separating them. The CDR3 length is 17 residues. The CDR3 here is CASIDKGKVLTTDTQYF. The CDR3, as DNA: TGTGCCAGTATCGACAAGGGGAAAGTTCTTACCACAGATACGCAGTATTTT.

This clone has a handful of counts. The chain links TRBV11-2 to TRBJ2-7; 16 nucleotides match TRBD2. CDR3 size: 18 residues. The ends lost 4 bases at V and 4 bases at J; junction bases unmatched: 10. Germline CDR1 is SGHAT and CDR2 is FQNNGV. The CDR3 reads CASSSGTSGGAQRYEQYF. Written as DNA, the CDR3 is TGTGCCAGCAGCTCGGGGACTAGCGGGGGGGCCCAACGGTACGAGCAGTACTTC.

This clone was recorded a few times. The chain is built from TRBV30 and TRBJ2-1, with 10 bases lining up with TRBD1. V lost 5 bases, J lost 6 bases, and 25 bases stayed unmatched. CDR1 GTSNPN and CDR2 SVGIG come from the germline V gene (reference sequence). The CDR3 length is 20 residues. The DNA for the CDR3 is TGTGCCTGGGGACCAGATAGGACAGGGGGGTCGGGCCCCTACACCAATGAGCAGTTCTTC. Protein product: CAWGPDRTGGSGPYTNEQFF.

In its sample, this clone was seen a few times. V is TRBV15 and J is TRBJ2-7; 8 nucleotides match TRBD1. Germline-derived CDR1 and CDR2 are LNHNV and YYDKDF (reference sequence). V dropped 5 bases and J dropped 3; count of bases not matched to a gene: 0. This CDR3 has 12 residues. The CDR3 region has the DNA TGTGCCACCAGCGGACAGGGCTACGAGCAGTACTTC. Protein: CATSGQGYEQYF.

The V and J genes are TRBV18 and TRBJ2-1, with 8 bases identical to TRBD2. The length of the CDR3 is 16 residues. V lost 3 bases and J lost 5; bases outside the gene matches: 9. Germline lookup yields CDR1 KGHSH and CDR2 LQKENI. The CDR3 sequence: CASSPYHTSGNNEQFF. CDR3 DNA: TGTGCCAGCTCACCTTACCACACTAGCGGAAACAATGAGCAGTTCTTC.

This clone has only a few counts. The V call is TRBV19, the J call TRBJ1-5, with D maybe TRBD1 (6 bases). Trimming stripped 3 bases from V and 3 bases from J, with 9 bases between. The CDR3 is 14 residues long. Per the germline V gene, CDR1 is LNHDA and CDR2 is SQIVND (reference sequence). The CDR3 coding sequence is TGTGCCAGTAGTATGAGGGGGTACAATCAGCCCCAGCATTTT. Protein product: CASSMRGYNQPQHF. Combining the CDR3 with reference TRBV19 and TRBJ1-5 gives the whole variable domain DGGITQSPKYLFRKEGQNVTLSCEQNLNHDAMYWYRQDPGQGLRLIYYSQIVNDFQKGDIAEGYSVSREKKESFPLTVTSAQKNPTAFYLCASSMRGYNQPQHFGDGTRLSIL.

The CDR3 loop is CASSVAGAHGYTF. CDR3 nucleotides: TGTGCCAGCAGCGTAGCAGGGGCACATGGCTACACCTTC. The rearrangement joins TRBV9 to TRBJ1-2; tentatively, D is TRBD1 (6 bases). V lost 0 bases and J 6 bases, leaving 9 bases between the germline ends. Per germline, CDR1 SGDLS and CDR2 YYNGEE. The CDR3 runs to 13 residues. The full variable domain, rest sourced from reference TRBV9 and TRBJ1-2, is DSGVTQTPKHLITATGQRVTLRCSPRSGDLSVYWYQQSLDQGLQFLIQYYNGEERAKGNILERFSAQQFPDLHSELNLSSLELGDSALYFCASSVAGAHGYTFGSGTRLTVV.

This clone was counted between two and nine times. V gene TRBV4-1 combines with J gene TRBJ2-1, with D possibly TRBD1 on 5 matching bases. This CDR3 is built from 19 residues. V dropped 0 bases and J dropped 4 bases, with 22 bases sitting between them. CDR1 is MGHRA, CDR2 YSYEKL, per germline. The CDR3 DNA reads as TGCGCCAGCAGCCAAGATCGGGTAGTAGTGGACAATAGGTACAATGAGCAGTTCTTC. It encodes CASSQDRVVVDNRYNEQFF.

This clone was seen a handful of times. The chain joins TRBV29-1 to TRBJ2-6; TRBD1 aligns across 11 bases. Germline-derived CDR1 and CDR2 are SQVTM and ANQGSEA. There are 17 residues in the CDR3. V shed 6 bases and J 1 base; nucleotides not matched to a gene: 8. CDR3 amino acids: CSVTSGTGGSGANVLTF. The CDR3, as DNA: TGCAGCGTCACAAGTGGGACAGGGGGGTCTGGGGCCAACGTCCTGACTTTC.

V usage is TRBV6-5 and J usage is TRBJ2-5, with a weak D call TRBD1 (5 bases). The CDR3 has 15 residues. Germline-derived CDR1 and CDR2 are MNHEY and SVGAGI. V was clipped by 2 bases and J by 4 bases, with 14 bases between them. The CDR3 bases are TGTGCCAGCAGTTACCTATTTAGGGGCCGAGAGACCCAGTACTTC. As protein: CASSYLFRGRETQYF.

This clone was seen a handful of times. The chain has TRBV12-2 and TRBJ2-5; the tabulated D call, TRBD2, remains unverified against the DNA. TRBV12-2 counts as a pseudogene. This CDR3 contains 16 residues. The CDR3 here is CASRLPGLNWVGTQYF. For the CDR3, the DNA is TGTGCAAGTCGCCTCCCGGGACTCAATTGGGTTGGGACCCAGTACTTC.

This clone was recorded a few times. The rearrangement links TRBV19 to TRBJ1-1; possibly TRBD1 for D (5 bases). Trimming cost V 3 bases and J 0 bases, with 8 bases left between them. CDR3 size: 14 residues. Germline V gene lookup returns CDR1 LNHDA and CDR2 SQIVND (reference sequence). Here the CDR3 DNA reads TGTGCCAGTAGTATCCAGGGCATGAACACTGAAGCTTTCTTT. This codes for CASSIQGMNTEAFF.

This clone came up once. The CDR3 coding sequence is TGTGCCAGTAGGCGACAGGGGGCGTTCGAGCAGTACTTC. Protein sequence: CASRRQGAFEQYF. V usage is TRBV19 and J usage is TRBJ2-7; the match to TRBD1 covers 10 bases. CDR1 LNHDA and CDR2 SQIVND come from the germline V gene (reference sequence). CDR3 length: 13 amino acids. V was clipped by 6 bases and J by 6 bases; unmatched bases: 5.

This clone was seen only a few times. The chain carries TRBV19 and TRBJ1-3, with a possible D match to TRBD1 (5 bases). The germline V and J ends were trimmed by 6 bases and 0 bases, with 9 bases remaining between them. In germline, CDR1 is LNHDA, CDR2 SQIVND (reference sequence). This CDR3 comprises 14 residues. CDR3 protein: CASRTEHSGNTIYF. In DNA, the CDR3 is TGTGCCAGTAGGACAGAGCACTCTGGAAACACCATATATTTT.

The chain recombines TRBV4-2 with TRBJ2-3; 11 nucleotides match TRBD2. Germline V gene lookup returns CDR1 LGHNA and CDR2 YNFKEQ. The length of the CDR3 is 17 residues. The junction had 6 bases not matched to a gene; V was cut back by 0 bases and J by 4 bases. CDR3 sequence (DNA): TGTGCCAGCAGCCAAGACCCCTTAGCGGGAGGGCCAGATACGCAGTATTTT. This codes for CASSQDPLAGGPDTQYF.

This clone was recorded a few times. This chain uses TRBV5-1 with TRBJ1-3; 8 bases map to TRBD1. The CDR3 length is 17 residues. The ends lost 0 bases at V and 2 bases at J; junction bases unmatched: 7. Germline values: CDR1 SGHRS, CDR2 YFSETQ. CDR3 protein: CASSLAPGQGAGNTIYF. The DNA of the CDR3 is TGCGCCAGCAGCTTGGCCCCCGGACAGGGAGCTGGAAACACCATATATTTT. Using reference TRBV5-1 and TRBJ1-3 for the parts outside the CDR3, the full variable domain is KAGVTQTPRYLIKTRGQQVTLSCSPISGHRSVSWYQQTPGQGLQFLFEYFSETQRNKGNFPGRFSGRQFSNSRSEMNVSTLELGDSALYLCASSLAPGQGAGNTIYFGEGSWLTVV.

This clone was counted between two and nine times. This chain links TRBV6-5 with TRBJ1-1; D uncertain. V gave up 6 bases and J gave up 3 bases, with 8 bases separating them. The CDR3 extends over 12 amino acids. The germline gives CDR1 MNHEY, CDR2 SVGAGI. CDR3: CASRAPHTEAFF. In DNA form, the CDR3 reads TGTGCCAGCAGGGCCCCCCACACTGAAGCTTTCTTT.

The chain is built from TRBV25-1 and TRBJ1-1; D might be TRBD1 (6 bases). The V gene lost 6 bases and the J gene lost 6 bases, with 14 bases spanning the gap. The CDR3 runs to 13 residues. Germline CDR1 is MGHDK and CDR2 is SYGVNS. The CDR3 reads CASSLQGLPEAFF. The CDR3 nucleotides read TGTGCCAGCAGCCTACAGGGTTTACCTGAAGCTTTCTTT.

The rearrangement uses TRBV5-4 and TRBJ2-1, with TRBD2 as a possible D gene (5 bases). Germline CDR1 reads SGHNT; CDR2 reads YYREEE (reference sequence). The V end was cut by 3 bases, the J end by 2 bases, with 18 bases between. This CDR3 comprises 17 residues. The CDR3 coding sequence is TGTGCCAGCAGCTCTCTCGGTGGCGGGCCAGCCTACAATGAGCAGTTCTTC. Amino acid sequence: CASSSLGGGPAYNEQFF.